This record looks at one T cell receptor (beta chain) sequence and its context. What antigen it recognizes has not been identified. Base qualities are not provided; no much larger clone lies one nucleotide away. Whole blood was collected in K2EDTA tubes by collaborating institutions according to the institutions' own protocols. For TCRbeta analysis, collaborators shipped samples as frozen whole blood, isolated PBMCs, or DNA extracted from either of those sample types. The immunoSEQ Assay, a bias-controlled multiplex PCR, was used to amplify TCRbeta CDR3 regions from genomic DNA. For the original study's pipeline: The number of nucleated cells in each sample was estimated from the amplification of reference gene primers within the assay. To quantify the absolute abundance of each unique TCRbeta CDR3 rearrangement, sequence reads were collapsed and filtered. For each sample, productive Simpson clonality was calculated as the square root of Simpson's diversity index across productive rearrangements. In TCRdb, the immuneACCESS table is reduced to in-frame sequences with V and J assigned. These tables do not hold every clone; where another copy was compared, an unresolved V gene accounts for under half, and the others remain unexplained. Clonal size and the V and J genes are those of that table, whereas D and trimming came from the DNA. This sample has 150,000 to 200,000 clones in its table, and just over 85% of those were observed once. The ten largest clones capture roughly 7.8% of the sample.

These data are taken from a study of blood T cell repertoires in COVID-19 (TCRdb year 2020). Study-level background: Samples from collaborators originated in the United States, Italy and Spain and spanned both the acute and convalescent phases of COVID-19. Where available, HLA class I and class II types were obtained from metadata supplied by the sample provider rather than from assay-based typing. The dataset comprised deeply sampled blood TCRbeta repertoires from subjects exposed to, actively infected with, or recovered from COVID-19. The prospective study material was composed of cDNA or gDNA derived from T cells, B-cell-depleted T cells, or PBMCs. The sample metadata nearly always contained a de-identified subject ID, COVID-19 status, age in years and sex. Samples came from the ongoing ImmuneRACE study (first 160 participants) plus 1,254 subjects from 6 global collaborators. A freely available public database, intended as a resource for researchers studying the immune response to SARS-CoV-2, is where the repertoires were released. What the authors observed across the whole study: Clinical and demographic metadata were provided uncurated, with the amount varying by source and participant.

The sample was peripheral blood. This sequence originates from a man in his 60s with acute or convalescent COVID-19.

The DNA sequence is TGTGCCAGCAGTTTGACGGGACAGCTGGGAAATTCACCCCTCCACTTT. Translated, this is CASSLTGQLGNSPLHF. This chain is built from TRBV5-5 and TRBJ1-6; 7 middle bases align to TRBD1. Trimming leaves V shorter by 5 bases and J shorter by 7 bases, with the junction holding 12 bases beyond the gene matches. The CDR3 contains 16 residues, cysteine and phenylalanine counted. Of all the DNA, just the CDR3 is kept, 48 bases in frame from base 1. Reading the germline V gene (reference sequence) gives CDR1 SGHKS and CDR2 YYEKEE.